These 13 T cell receptor beta chains came from one sample sequenced in a study of blood T cell repertoires in COVID-19. Generated by immunoSEQ multiplex PCR, the TCRdb table keeps only in-frame clones and is missing some. The sample holds roughly 200,000 clones; about 85% are singletons and the top ten take around 18%. Sequencing was done on a sample of peripheral blood. These receptors were collected from a woman older than 75 with active or convalescent COVID-19.

The chain combines TRBV7-6 with TRBJ2-3; no clear D. The CDR3 loop spans 12 amino acids. Germline V gives CDR1 SGHVS, CDR2 FNYEAQ. The V end lost 3 bases, the J end lost 2 bases, and 3 bases lay between the germline ends. This CDR3 reads CASSFYTDTQYF. The CDR3 DNA follows: TGTGCCAGCAGCTTCTACACAGATACGCAGTATTTT. The full variable domain, with the rest looked up from reference TRBV7-6 and TRBJ2-3, is GAGVSQSPRYKVTKRGQDVALRCDPISGHVSLYWYRQALGQGPEFLTYFNYEAQQDKSGLPNDRFSAERPEGSISTLTIQRTEQRDSAMYRCASSFYTDTQYFGPGTRLTVL.

The chain combines TRBV5-8 with TRBJ1-5; perhaps TRBD1 as D (5 bases). The CDR3 is 15 amino acids. The germline V and J ends were trimmed by 3 bases and 7 bases, with 17 bases remaining between them. Germline-derived CDR1 and CDR2 are SGHTS and YDEGEE. In nucleotides, the CDR3 is TGTGCCAGCAGCTCCGGACACCGGATCATACAGCCCCAGCATTTT. Its translation is CASSSGHRIIQPQHF.

The gene calls are TRBV6-1 and TRBJ2-2; 11 nucleotides line up with TRBD2. The V gene's germline CDR1 is MNHNS and CDR2 SASEGT. The CDR3 is 15 amino acids. The ends lost 6 bases at V and 6 bases at J; junction bases unmatched: 6. CDR3 region: CASSSSGRGSGELFF. CDR3 sequence (DNA): TGTGCCAGCAGCAGTAGCGGGAGGGGGTCCGGGGAGCTGTTTTTT.

This chain joins TRBV11-2 and TRBJ2-1; the match to TRBD2 covers 10 bases. The trim removed 5 bases at V and 7 bases at J, leaving 8 bases unmatched. CDR1 is SGHAT, CDR2 FQNNGV, per germline. There are 15 residues in the CDR3. For the CDR3, the DNA is TGTGCCAGCAGCCACACTAGCGGGGTATCAAATGAGCAGTTCTTC. Residues: CASSHTSGVSNEQFF.

The V call is TRBV19, the J call TRBJ2-3; D possibly corresponds to TRBD2 (6 bases). Germline CDR1 LNHDA, CDR2 SQIVND (reference sequence). This CDR3 is built from 16 residues. V was trimmed by 7 bases and J by 0 bases, leaving 17 bases between them. In DNA form, the CDR3 reads TGTGCCAGTACCCCAAACCCGGGACTCAGCACAGATACGCAGTATTTT. Protein sequence: CASTPNPGLSTDTQYF.

There are a few counts of this clone. The gene calls are TRBV28 and TRBJ1-1, with 7 bases matching TRBD1. The CDR3 covers 12 residues. V trimming: 7 bases; J trimming: 10 bases; junction bases outside the gene matches: 9. Germline V gene sequence: CDR1 MDHEN, CDR2 SYDVKM. The CDR3 spells CASIMPGQLAFF. Here the CDR3 DNA reads TGTGCCAGCATTATGCCGGGACAGTTAGCTTTCTTT.

This chain connects TRBV7-2 to TRBJ2-2; 8 nucleotides line up with TRBD1. The CDR3 is 16 amino acids. The ends lost 1 base at V and 7 bases at J; junction bases unmatched: 8. Per the germline V gene, CDR1 is SGHTA and CDR2 is FQGNSA. The CDR3 nucleotides read TGTGCCAGCAGCTTAGAGCAGGGGGCTATTGGCGGGGAGCTGTTTTTT. Translated: CASSLEQGAIGGELFF.

This rearrangement joins TRBV27 to TRBJ1-6; D is perhaps TRBD1 (6 bases). Trimming removed 5 bases from V and 9 bases from J, with 17 bases in between. Looked up from germline, CDR1 is MNHEY and CDR2 is SMNVEV (reference sequence). The CDR3 is 15 amino acids. CDR3 bases: TGTGCCAGCAGTCCACAGGGACCCCAGAGTTCACCCCTCCACTTT. This gives the protein CASSPQGPQSSPLHF.

The CDR3 here is CASSYLDRNYGYTF. CDR3 nucleotide sequence: TGTGCCAGCAGTTACTTGGACAGGAACTATGGCTACACCTTC. J is TRBJ1-2 and V is TRBV6-5; TRBD1 aligns across 7 bases. V lost 1 base and J lost 2; bases outside the gene matches: 1. The CDR3 consists of 14 residues. Germline CDR1 reads MNHEY; CDR2 reads SVGAGI.

The V call is TRBV5-1, the J call TRBJ1-2; no reliable D call. Germline V lookup: CDR1 SGHRS, CDR2 YFSETQ. V was shortened by 0 bases and J by 1 base, with 10 bases between the two germline ends. This CDR3 spans 15 amino acids. CDR3 region: CASSLDPSINYGYTF. The CDR3 bases are TGCGCCAGCAGCTTGGATCCCAGTATTAACTATGGCTACACCTTC.

This clone was picked up one time. The gene calls are TRBV6-6 and TRBJ2-1; 9 bases fit TRBD2. CDR1 is MNHNY, CDR2 SVGAGI, per germline (reference sequence). Trimming cost V 5 bases and J 0 bases; bases outside gene matches: 8. The CDR3 extends over 17 amino acids. The CDR3 protein is CASSPLAGVSSYNEQFF. As DNA, the CDR3 is TGTGCCAGCAGTCCTTTAGCGGGGGTTAGCTCCTACAATGAGCAGTTCTTC.

The rearrangement joins TRBV18 to TRBJ2-5; 7 nucleotides match TRBD2. This CDR3 is 13 amino acids long. With 5 bases clipped from V and 2 bases from J, the junction kept 2 bases outside the gene matches. CDR1 and CDR2 from the germline V gene are KGHSH and LQKENI. The CDR3 region has the DNA TGTGCCAGCTCAGGGGACTATCAAGAGACCCAGTACTTC. This encodes CASSGDYQETQYF.

The table lists this clone with a few counts. The chain carries TRBV11-2 and TRBJ1-2; D remains ambiguous. The CDR3 length is 13 residues. Germline V gives CDR1 SGHAT, CDR2 FQNNGV. The V gene lost 8 bases and the J gene lost 3 bases, with 13 bases spanning the gap. The CDR3 coding sequence is TGTGCCAGCTCTCCGGGAGGCTACTATGGCTACACCTTC. Protein product: CASSPGGYYGYTF. The complete variable domain, with remaining parts taken from reference TRBV11-2 and TRBJ1-2, reads EAGVAQSPRYKIIEKRQSVAFWCNPISGHATLYWYQQILGQGPKLLIQFQNNGVVDDSQLPKDRFSAERLKGVDSTLKIQPAKLEDSAVYLCASSPGGYYGYTFGSGTRLTVV.